A single sample is the source of the 30 T cell receptor beta chains below, sequenced in a study of cytomegalovirus exposure and HLA in healthy donors (dated 2017 in TCRdb). Library creation used the immunoSEQ multiplex PCR assay. A mixture of 60 forward primers for TCR Vbeta segments and 13 reverse primers for TCR Jbeta segments was used in the multiplex PCR. Entries here come from immuneACCESS through TCRdb and include only in-frame sequences with V and J called. Some clones fail to appear in such tables; in the studies checked, an unresolved V gene covers under half of the shortfall, and the cause of the remainder is unknown. Counted in this sample were 100,000 or so clones; about 78% of them appeared once. Roughly 1.2% of the sample is in the top ten clones. The specimen was PBMCs. All receptors come from a man aged 30-40 years in good health and CMV-seronegative.

CDR3 amino acids: CAIRETSARTYNEQFF. The CDR3 bases are TGTGCCATCAGGGAGACTTCAGCGCGCACCTACAATGAGCAGTTCTTC. V is TRBV10-3 and J is TRBJ2-1, with D unresolved. Germline loops: CDR1 ENHRY, CDR2 SYGVKD. The germline V and J ends were trimmed by 6 bases and 2 bases, with 17 bases remaining between them. The CDR3 runs 16 residues.

The chain is built from TRBV29-1 and TRBJ2-5; 7 bases are shared with TRBD1. The CDR3 is 13 residues long. The V and J ends lost 4 bases and 5 bases, in that order; junction bases with no gene match: 7. Germline V gives CDR1 SQVTM, CDR2 ANQGSEA. The CDR3 DNA reads as TGCAGCGTTGTGAACAGGGGACGTGAGACCCAGTACTTC. Protein product: CSVVNRGRETQYF.

This clone occurred once. J is TRBJ1-2 and V is TRBV10-3; D is ambiguous. The germline V and J ends were trimmed by 0 bases and 0 bases, with 8 bases remaining between them. The CDR3 is made up of 15 amino acids. CDR1 is ENHRY and CDR2 is SYGVKD in the germline V gene. The CDR3 protein is CAISESFATNYGYTF. CDR3 in DNA: TGTGCCATCAGTGAGTCCTTTGCTACTAACTATGGCTACACCTTC.

V is TRBV6-6 and J is TRBJ2-1; D perhaps matches TRBD1 (6 bases). Germline assignment: CDR1 MNHNY and CDR2 SVGAGI (reference sequence). V was trimmed by 5 bases and J by 6 bases, leaving 11 bases between them. CDR3 length equals 13 residues. This chain's CDR3 is CASSRLGGNEQFF. CDR3 bases: TGTGCCAGCAGTCGCCTAGGGGGCAATGAGCAGTTCTTC.

V gene TRBV5-1 combines with J gene TRBJ2-3; 7 nucleotides match TRBD1. Germline lookup yields CDR1 SGHRS and CDR2 YFSETQ. CDR3 length: 14 residues. The J segment lost 3 bases and the V segment lost 4 bases, leaving 5 bases of the junction unmatched. The CDR3: CASSTRQGTDTQYF. The CDR3 nucleotides read TGCGCCAGCAGCACCCGACAGGGAACAGATACGCAGTATTTT.

This chain links TRBV9 with TRBJ2-7; 8 bases are a match to TRBD1. V gave up 0 bases and J gave up 4 bases; unmatched junction bases: 3. Looked up from germline, CDR1 is SGDLS and CDR2 is YYNGEE. This CDR3 is built from 14 residues. The CDR3: CASSVGTGLYEQYF. CDR3 coding DNA: TGTGCCAGCAGCGTAGGGACAGGGTTGTACGAGCAGTACTTC.

This chain links TRBV19 with TRBJ1-2; the match to TRBD1 covers 7 bases. V trimming: 3 bases; J trimming: 5 bases; junction bases outside the gene matches: 9. The CDR3 runs 15 residues. Per germline, CDR1 LNHDA and CDR2 SQIVND (reference sequence). Here the CDR3 DNA reads TGTGCCAGTAGTATTCCGGGACAGACAACTTATGGCTACACCTTC. Encoded protein: CASSIPGQTTYGYTF.

This clone was counted a few times. The chain joins TRBV25-1 to TRBJ2-7, with 7 bases fitting TRBD1. The junction had 6 bases not matched to a gene; V was cut back by 4 bases and J by 6 bases. The CDR3 has 13 residues. Germline V gene data show CDR1 as MGHDK and CDR2 as SYGVNS. CDR3 nucleotide sequence: TGTGCCAGCAGTGGCCGGACAGGTGGCGAGCAGTACTTC. Translated, it gives CASSGRTGGEQYF.

This clone has more than one count but fewer than ten. The rearrangement uses TRBV5-6 and TRBJ2-1, with TRBD1 identical over 7 bases. Germline V gene lookup returns CDR1 SGHDT and CDR2 YYEEEE. The CDR3 is 15 residues long. Trimming took 4 bases from V and 4 from J; bases not matched to a gene: 8. The chain's CDR3 is CASSVMDRTYNEQFF. The CDR3 nucleotides read TGTGCCAGCAGCGTGATGGACAGGACATACAATGAGCAGTTCTTC.

The genes are TRBV9 and TRBJ1-2, with D tentatively TRBD1 (6 bases). This CDR3 comprises 14 residues. The germline V gene has CDR1 SGDLS and CDR2 YYNGEE. Trimming removed 0 bases at V and 3 bases at J, with 9 bases between. The CDR3: CASSVASGDYGYTF. CDR3 DNA sequence: TGTGCCAGCAGCGTAGCTTCAGGGGACTATGGCTACACCTTC.

This chain joins TRBV5-1 and TRBJ2-7; TRBD1 matches at 7 bases. J lost 0 bases, V lost 0 bases, and 6 bases had no gene match. Germline V gene data show CDR1 as SGHRS and CDR2 as YFSETQ. The CDR3 is made up of 16 amino acids. CDR3: CASSLGGQPASYEQYF. In DNA form, the CDR3 reads TGCGCCAGCAGCTTGGGGGGACAGCCCGCCTCCTACGAGCAGTACTTC.

Written as DNA, the CDR3 is TGTGCCAGCAGCGTAGACGGGGGTAGGGGAGATACGCAGTATTTT. It encodes CASSVDGGRGDTQYF. The rearrangement links TRBV9 to TRBJ2-3; D may be TRBD2 (6 bases). The germline V gene encodes CDR1 SGDLS and CDR2 YYNGEE. V lost 0 bases to trimming and J lost 5 bases, with 13 bases between them. This CDR3 is built from 15 residues.

The chain has TRBV21-1 and TRBJ1-1; the table's D call of TRBD1 was not tested on the DNA. TRBV21-1 is marked as a pseudogene. The CDR3 runs 14 residues. The chain's CDR3 is CASSSSRGNTEAFF. CDR3 bases: TGTGCCAGCAGCTCGTCTAGGGGGAACACTGAAGCTTTCTTT.

Worth noting for this clone: This CDR3 is also generated by other DNA sequences in the sample. The chain uses TRBV4-1 and TRBJ2-7, with TRBD2 matching over 7 bases. From germline, CDR1 is MGHRA and CDR2 YSYEKL. With V trimmed by 0 bases and J by 1 base, 6 bases remained unmatched. CDR3 length: 16 amino acids. The chain's CDR3 is CASSQDGGEGSYEQYF. CDR3 coding DNA: TGCGCCAGCAGCCAAGATGGCGGGGAGGGTTCCTACGAGCAGTACTTC.

The CDR3: CASSQVFGLSASDYGYTF. The CDR3 coding sequence is TGCGCCAGCAGCCAAGTTTTTGGTCTGTCGGCGAGCGACTATGGCTACACCTTC. This rearrangement joins TRBV4-1 to TRBJ1-2; D not certain. V was cut by 1 base and J by 3 bases, with 21 bases left in between. The CDR3 contains 18 residues. The germline V gene encodes CDR1 MGHRA and CDR2 YSYEKL.

The chain employs TRBV11-2 and TRBJ1-1; TRBD1 matches at 7 bases. From germline, CDR1 is SGHAT and CDR2 FQNNGV. This CDR3 spans 19 amino acids. V dropped 0 bases and J dropped 3; count of bases not matched to a gene: 16. For the CDR3, the DNA is TGTGCCAGCAGCTTAGATGCGTGGGCGACAGACAGGGAGTACACTGAAGCTTTCTTT. Its protein is CASSLDAWATDREYTEAFF.

This clone appeared once. V is TRBV28 and J is TRBJ2-7, with D possibly being TRBD2 (5 bases). With 2 bases removed from V and 2 bases from J, the gap between germline ends came to 25 bases. Germline CDR1 reads MDHEN; CDR2 reads SYDVKM. CDR3 size: 19 residues. Here the CDR3 reads CASSLTPGVQRPNPYEQYF. The CDR3 nucleotides read TGTGCCAGCAGTTTAACACCCGGGGTCCAGCGCCCCAACCCCTACGAGCAGTACTTC.

The chain joins TRBV19 to TRBJ1-1; D is ambiguous. V shed 7 bases and J shed 0 bases, with 6 bases lying between them. The CDR3 runs to 12 residues. Germline lookup yields CDR1 LNHDA and CDR2 SQIVND (reference sequence). The CDR3: CASNSLNTEAFF. In DNA, the CDR3 is TGTGCCAGTAACTCTTTGAACACTGAAGCTTTCTTT.

The V gene is TRBV18, the J gene TRBJ2-1; no firm D call. The V and J ends lost 6 bases and 9 bases respectively, with 24 bases between them. Germline V gene data show CDR1 as KGHSH and CDR2 as LQKENI. The CDR3 sequence is 16 residues long. The CDR3 reads CASSLRETETEREQFF. For the CDR3, the DNA is TGTGCCAGCTCCCTCCGAGAGACTGAAACGGAGCGTGAGCAGTTCTTC.

The chain links TRBV5-1 to TRBJ2-1; weak D call: TRBD2 (5 bases). The V end was cut by 4 bases, the J end by 12 bases, with 14 bases between. The CDR3 loop spans 12 amino acids. Germline CDR1 and CDR2: SGHRS and YFSETQ. The CDR3 here is CASSRGSFGQFF. In DNA form, the CDR3 reads TGCGCCAGCAGCCGGGGTAGCTTCGGGCAGTTCTTC.

The V gene is TRBV10-3, the J gene TRBJ1-1; TRBD1 aligns across 9 bases. The CDR3 consists of 14 residues. V shed 6 bases and J 1 base; nucleotides not matched to a gene: 3. CDR1 ENHRY and CDR2 SYGVKD come from the germline V gene. The CDR3 sequence is CAIRRQGGNTEAFF. Written as DNA, the CDR3 is TGTGCCATCAGACGACAGGGGGGGAACACTGAAGCTTTCTTT.

V usage is TRBV9 and J usage is TRBJ2-3, with D possibly being TRBD2 (6 bases). This CDR3 region has 15 residues. V was cut by 0 bases and J by 7 bases, with 15 bases left in between. From germline, CDR1 is SGDLS and CDR2 YYNGEE. CDR3 residues: CASSVVARGSNTQYF. The CDR3 DNA sequence: TGTGCCAGCAGCGTAGTCGCCCGGGGGAGTAATACGCAGTATTTT.

V usage is TRBV7-9 and J usage is TRBJ1-2; 7 bases match TRBD1. J was trimmed by 8 bases and V by 0 bases; bases with no gene match: 9. Germline CDR1 reads SEHNR; CDR2 reads FQNEAQ (reference sequence). This CDR3 spans 15 amino acids. In nucleotides, the CDR3 is TGTGCCAGCAGCTTAGCACGGGACAGCCGGGGAGGCTACACCTTC. Translation gives CASSLARDSRGGYTF.

V usage is TRBV6-4 and J usage is TRBJ2-3; D might be TRBD2 (6 bases). Germline CDR1 is MRHNA and CDR2 is SNTAGT. Trimming took 0 bases from V and 3 from J, leaving 7 bases between them. The CDR3 is 14 residues long. CDR3 DNA sequence: TGTGCCAGCAGTGACTCCCGGGAGACAGATACGCAGTATTTT. This encodes CASSDSRETDTQYF.

The chain is built from TRBV19 and TRBJ2-1, with a tentative D call TRBD2 (7 bases). Germline loops: CDR1 LNHDA, CDR2 SQIVND (reference sequence). V lost 3 bases to trimming and J lost 9 bases, with 9 bases between them. This CDR3 comprises 12 residues. The CDR3 nucleotides are TGTGCCAGTAGTATCGGGGGGCGTGAGCAGTTCTTC. It specifies CASSIGGREQFF.

The chain combines TRBV28 with TRBJ1-2; perhaps TRBD1 as D (5 bases). This CDR3 contains 14 residues. Germline CDR1 and CDR2: MDHEN and SYDVKM. Trimming removed 6 bases from V and 1 base from J, with 12 bases in between. The CDR3: CASSGTQSNYGYTF. The CDR3 DNA reads as TGTGCCAGCAGCGGGACTCAGAGTAACTATGGCTACACCTTC.

The V call is TRBV15, the J call TRBJ2-1, with TRBD1 matching 7 bases. The trim removed 5 bases at V and 0 bases at J, leaving 7 bases unmatched. There are 16 residues in the CDR3. CDR1 and CDR2 (germline): LNHNV, YYDKDF (reference sequence). CDR3 DNA: TGTGCCACCAGCCCGGACAGGCCTAGCTCCTACAATGAGCAGTTCTTC. This translates into CATSPDRPSSYNEQFF.

This rearrangement joins TRBV7-9 to TRBJ2-1, with a weak D call TRBD2 (6 bases). The CDR3 loop spans 16 amino acids. Germline CDR1 SEHNR, CDR2 FQNEAQ (reference sequence). V was trimmed by 1 base and J by 4 bases, leaving 14 bases between them. The DNA for the CDR3 is TGTGCCAGCAGCTTAGGGCACGGGAGTGCGTACAATGAGCAGTTCTTC. It encodes CASSLGHGSAYNEQFF.

The chain combines TRBV4-3 with TRBJ2-1, with 8 positions matching TRBD1. V was clipped by 0 bases and J by 6 bases; unmatched bases: 7. Germline V lookup: CDR1 LGHNA, CDR2 YSLEER. The CDR3 extends over 16 amino acids. This CDR3 is CASSQDPWDRSNEQFF. The CDR3 coding sequence is TGCGCCAGCAGCCAAGATCCGTGGGACAGGTCCAATGAGCAGTTCTTC.

This rearrangement joins TRBV27 to TRBJ2-7, with D possibly TRBD2 on 6 matching bases. V was cut by 8 bases and J by 5 bases, with 22 bases left in between. CDR1 and CDR2 from the germline V gene are MNHEY and SMNVEV (reference sequence). The CDR3 runs to 15 residues. CDR3 sequence (DNA): TGTGCCAGCCGTACGTGGAGGGGTAGATTGGACGAGCAGTACTTC. It is translated as CASRTWRGRLDEQYF.